The TCR beta chain under discussion was sequenced for a study of OX40 agonist ivuxolimab in advanced cancers. Sequenced by immunoSEQ multiplex PCR; TCRdb stores in-frame clones only, minus some. This repertoire shows fewer than 80,000 clones, 89% found once; its top ten account for approximately 4%. This specimen was CD4+ or CD8+ T cells sorted from blood, taken in a trial of the OX40 agonist ivuxolimab. The TCR was taken from an adult with an advanced solid tumor such as melanoma, head and neck, liver or kidney cancer.

Written as DNA, the CDR3 is TGTGCCAGCATTTTGAGGGGGGATGAAAAACTGTTTTTT. Protein: CASILRGDEKLFF. The rearrangement joins TRBV6-5 to TRBJ1-4; D is possibly TRBD1 (6 bases). This CDR3 is 13 amino acids long. V was shortened by 7 bases and J by 6 bases, with 12 bases between the two germline ends. CDR1 and CDR2 (germline): MNHEY, SVGAGI.